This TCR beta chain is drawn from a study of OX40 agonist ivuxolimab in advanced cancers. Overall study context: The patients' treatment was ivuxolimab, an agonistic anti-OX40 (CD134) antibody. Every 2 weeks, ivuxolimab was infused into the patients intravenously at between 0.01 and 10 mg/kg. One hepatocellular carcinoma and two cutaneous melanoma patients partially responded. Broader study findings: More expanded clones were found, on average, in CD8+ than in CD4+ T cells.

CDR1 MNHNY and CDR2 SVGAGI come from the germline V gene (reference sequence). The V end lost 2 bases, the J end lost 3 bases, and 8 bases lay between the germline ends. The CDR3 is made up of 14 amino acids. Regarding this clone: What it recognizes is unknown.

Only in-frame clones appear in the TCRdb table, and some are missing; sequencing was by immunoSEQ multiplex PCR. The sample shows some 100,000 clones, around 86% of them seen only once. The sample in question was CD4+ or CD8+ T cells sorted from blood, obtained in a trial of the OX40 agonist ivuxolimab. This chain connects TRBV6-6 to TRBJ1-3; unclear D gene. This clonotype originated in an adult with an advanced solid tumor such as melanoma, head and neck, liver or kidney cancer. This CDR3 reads CASSYPGLGNTIYF. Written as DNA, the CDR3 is TGTGCCAGCAGTTACCCCGGACTTGGAAACACCATATATTTT.